Shown below are 15 T cell receptor beta chains from a single sample sequenced in a study of identical twins (dated by TCRdb to 2016 to 2017). Libraries were made using 5' RACE. Sequencing was performed on an Illumina HiSeq 2000. TCRdb applied fastp at Q25 and MiXCR to the public reads, then kept only in-frame beta chains. Every entry covers one CDR3 protein and lists the most common genes and DNA from its rows. The sample table lists hundreds of thousands of distinct CDR3 sequences, 9% to 15% of them with a count of one. Just over 7% of the sample rests with the top ten. These same records also appear under a second study, on yellow fever vaccine responses in identical twins.

The sample was CD8+ T cells sorted from blood. These receptors were obtained from a woman younger than 30 in good health.

The sample holds a few counts of this clonotype. The J gene is TRBJ2-1, the V gene TRBV20-1, with a tentative D call TRBD2 (5 bases). Trimming removed 2 bases at V and 3 bases at J, with 8 bases between. Germline loops: CDR1 DFQATT, CDR2 SNEGSKA (reference sequence). CDR3 length: 13 residues. In nucleotides, the CDR3 is TGCAGTGCTAGAAGCGGAGACTACAATGAGCAGTTCTTC. This translates into CSARSGDYNEQFF.

This clonotype was counted between two and nine times. The rearrangement links TRBV3-1 to TRBJ2-5; D not resolved. Germline values: CDR1 LGHDT, CDR2 YNNKEL (reference sequence). V lost 8 bases, J lost 5 bases, and 6 bases lay in between. The CDR3 sequence is 10 residues long. The CDR3 DNA reads as TGTGCCAGCGAACTGGAGACCCAGTACTTC. This gives the protein CASELETQYF.

This chain links TRBV20-1 with TRBJ2-2; 9 bases align to TRBD2. This CDR3 is built from 18 residues. With V trimmed by 3 bases and J by 3 bases, 14 bases remained unmatched. Germline V gene data show CDR1 as DFQATT and CDR2 as SNEGSKA (reference sequence). CDR3 residues: CSARETSGFLRDTGELFF. CDR3 nucleotides: TGCAGTGCTAGGGAGACTAGCGGTTTCCTTAGGGACACCGGGGAGCTGTTTTTT.

This chain connects TRBV19 to TRBJ2-2; D possibly corresponds to TRBD1 (6 bases). CDR1 and CDR2 (germline): LNHDA, SQIVND (reference sequence). The length of the CDR3 is 14 residues. V was shortened by 7 bases and J by 8 bases, with 17 bases between the two germline ends. The CDR3 coding sequence is TGTGCCAGTACCTCCGGGACATTGGGTGGGGAGCTGTTTTTT. Translating it yields CASTSGTLGGELFF.

This clonotype was seen only a few times. V is TRBV5-1 and J is TRBJ2-7, with 8 bases matching TRBD1. Germline V CDR1 and CDR2: SGHRS, YFSETQ. The trim removed 4 bases at V and 5 bases at J, leaving 17 bases unmatched. This CDR3 comprises 17 residues. Here the CDR3 reads CASSPRPRTGNWDEQYV. Here the CDR3 DNA reads TGCGCCAGCAGCCCGCGACCTCGGACAGGGAATTGGGACGAGCAGTACGTC.

The chain recombines TRBV21-1 with TRBJ1-4. TRBV21-1 is a documented pseudogene. The CDR3 consists of 15 residues. In nucleotides, the CDR3 is TGTGCCAGCAGGGGATTTTCGGACGGAGGCGAAAAACTGTTTTTT. Amino acids: CASRGFSDGGEKLFF.

This rearrangement joins TRBV24-1 to TRBJ2-7; 9 nucleotides agree with TRBD1. Germline-derived CDR1 and CDR2 are KGHDR and SFDVKD. The J segment lost 8 bases and the V segment lost 3 bases, leaving 7 bases of the junction unmatched. This CDR3 has 14 amino acids. The CDR3 protein is CATSDGTGSTKQYV. The DNA for the CDR3 is TGTGCCACCAGTGATGGGACAGGGAGTACGAAGCAGTACGTC.

This clonotype came up a few times. The chain is built from TRBV7-2 and TRBJ2-3, with 8 bases identical to TRBD2. The ends lost 5 bases at V and 5 bases at J; junction bases unmatched: 12. The CDR3 extends over 16 amino acids. Germline V lookup: CDR1 SGHTA, CDR2 FQGNSA. CDR3 loop: CASSRWTSPRRDTQYF. The CDR3 DNA follows: TGTGCCAGCAGCCGTTGGACTAGCCCGAGAAGAGATACGCAGTATTTT. Drawing the rest from reference TRBV7-2 and TRBJ2-3, the complete variable domain is GAGVSQSPSNKVTEKGKDVELRCDPISGHTALYWYRQSLGQGLEFLIYFQGNSAPDKSGLPSDRFSAERTGGSVSTLTIQRTQQEDSAVYLCASSRWTSPRRDTQYFGPGTRLTVL.

The chain is built from TRBV11-3 and TRBJ2-7; D is possibly TRBD1 (7 bases). This CDR3 comprises 13 residues. The germline V gene has CDR1 SGHNT and CDR2 YENEEA. Deletions cut 5 bases from V and 3 bases from J, with 11 bases between. The DNA for the CDR3 is TGTGCCAGCAGCGCGCGGGACAGCTACGAGCAGTACTTC. This encodes CASSARDSYEQYF.

The V gene is TRBV12-3 or TRBV12-4, the J gene TRBJ2-1, with D tentatively TRBD1 or TRBD2 (5 bases each). The CDR3 totals 16 residues. Trimming stripped 3 bases from V and 1 base from J, with 13 bases between. The CDR3 DNA follows: TGTGCCAGCAGTTTGAGGGGCAGGGTATCCTACAATGAGCAGTTCTTC. Translated, it gives CASSLRGRVSYNEQFF.

This clonotype occurred a few times. CDR3 in amino acids: CASSLAGGIARTDTQYF. CDR3 DNA: TGTGCCAGCAGCTTAGCGGGGGGGATCGCTCGCACAGATACGCAGTATTTT. The chain employs TRBV7-2 and TRBJ2-3; 7 bases are shared with TRBD2. CDR1 and CDR2 from the germline V gene are SGHTA and FQGNSA. Trimming at V came to 0 bases and at J to 1 base, leaving 7 bases not matched to a gene. The CDR3 is 17 amino acids.

The V call is TRBV2, the J call TRBJ2-2; TRBD2 matches 14 bases. Germline V lookup: CDR1 SNHLY, CDR2 FYNNEI. After removal of 2 bases from V and 4 bases from J, the junction contained 6 bases not matched to a gene. This CDR3 region has 18 residues. The CDR3 protein is CASSELRLAGGGTGELFF. CDR3 DNA sequence: TGTGCCAGCAGTGAACTTCGACTAGCGGGGGGGGGCACCGGGGAGCTGTTTTTT.

This clonotype was seen at least ten times. The CDR3 coding sequence is TGCGCCAGCAGCCAAGTGGGAGGAAACACCATATATTTT. Translating it yields CASSQVGGNTIYF. The V gene is TRBV4-1, the J gene TRBJ1-3; D not resolved. Germline values: CDR1 MGHRA, CDR2 YSYEKL. Trimming shortened V by 1 base and J by 4 bases, and 5 bases separated the two germline ends. The CDR3 consists of 13 residues.

This clonotype has just a few counts. The rearrangement links TRBV7-9 to TRBJ2-1, with 9 bases identical to TRBD2. Trimming took 6 bases from V and 9 from J; bases not matched to a gene: 9. This CDR3 is built from 14 residues. From germline, CDR1 is SEHNR and CDR2 FQNEAQ (reference sequence). The CDR3 sequence is CASRGPASGVEQFF. The DNA for the CDR3 is TGTGCCAGCAGGGGTCCGGCTAGCGGGGTTGAGCAGTTCTTC.

The rearrangement joins TRBV20-1 to TRBJ2-5; D unresolved. V gave up 0 bases and J gave up 2 bases, with 16 bases separating them. Germline lookup yields CDR1 DFQATT and CDR2 SNEGSKA (reference sequence). CDR3 length equals 16 residues. The DNA of the CDR3 is TGCAGTGCTAGAGATCGAGGTGGGCCTACTCAAGAGACCCAGTACTTC. Protein: CSARDRGGPTQETQYF.